The rows below give T cell receptor beta chains drawn from one sample of a study of blood T cell repertoires in COVID-19. TCRdb keeps only in-frame clones here, not all; method: immunoSEQ multiplex PCR. The sample lists about 59,000 clones; about nine tenths were seen once. The specimen sequenced was peripheral blood. The origin of the receptors is a human donor in a cohort sampled during active COVID-19. The CDR3 runs from the conserved cysteine through the conserved F or W. The order of the fields is V gene, J gene, D gene, clone size, CDR3 DNA, CDR3 protein. A D gene is named only where the DNA matches it firmly. Not every row has a clone size; where given, it reads once, few, many or a size class.

TRBV7-3	TRBJ2-3	TRBD2	-	TGTGCCAGCAGTCTACTAGCGGGGGGCACAGATACGCAGTATTTT	CASSLLAGGTDTQYF
TRBV25-1	TRBJ1-6	-	-	TGTGCCAGCAGTGAATTCCGCTCCTATAATTCACCCCTCCACTTT	CASSEFRSYNSPLHF
TRBV7-8	TRBJ1-4	-	-	TGTGCCAGCAGCTTATATGGCAGGGTTGGCGAAAAACTGTTTTTT	CASSLYGRVGEKLFF
TRBV7-9	TRBJ1-2	-	-	TGTGCCAGCGGAGGGGACGGTGCCCTCTATGGCTACACCTTC	CASGGDGALYGYTF
TRBV19	TRBJ2-3	TRBD2	-	TGTGCCAGTAGTCCCCGGACTAGCGGGAGAAGCACAGATACGCAGTATTTT	CASSPRTSGRSTDTQYF
TRBV15	TRBJ2-5	-	-	TGTGCCACCAGCCCAGGGCAGGGGGAGACCCAGTACTTC	CATSPGQGETQYF
TRBV7-6	TRBJ2-2	TRBD1	-	TGTGCCAGCAGCTTAGGGACAGGGGGCGTCGGGGTTAACACCGGGGAGCTGTTTTTT	CASSLGTGGVGVNTGELFF
TRBV5-1	TRBJ1-5	TRBD1	-	TGCGCCAGCAGCTTGACGGGACAGAGCAATCAGCCCCAGCATTTT	CASSLTGQSNQPQHF
TRBV5-4	TRBJ2-3	TRBD2	-	TGTGCCAGCAGCGGCGGGACTAGCGGTAGCACAGATACGCAGTATTTT	CASSGGTSGSTDTQYF
TRBV28	TRBJ1-6	-	-	TGTGCCAGCAGTTTGGGGGCCCATAATTCACCCCTCCACTTT	CASSLGAHNSPLHF
TRBV5-4	TRBJ1-4	-	-	TGTGCCAGCAGCTTTAAGGGCCCTGGGAGGGGTGAAAAACTGTTTTTT	CASSFKGPGRGEKLFF
TRBV2	TRBJ1-4	-	-	TGTGCCAGCAGGGACTCTCCAGGTCGGGAACTGTTTTTT	CASRDSPGRELFF
TRBV6-5	TRBJ2-1	TRBD1	once	TGTGCCAGCACCTTGGGACAGGCCAGGGGCAATGAGCAGTTCTTC	CASTLGQARGNEQFF
TRBV9	TRBJ2-1	-	-	TGTGCCAGCAGCGTAGTTAGCCAGCATCGCTCAAATGAGCAGTTCTTC	CASSVVSQHRSNEQFF
TRBV2	TRBJ2-7	-	-	TGTGCCAGCAGAGACAGGTGGAGCTCCTACGAGCAGTACTTC	CASRDRWSSYEQYF
TRBV5-1	TRBJ2-7	-	-	TGCGCCAGCAGCTTGTGGGCAGGGGAAAGGGACGAGCAGTACTTC	CASSLWAGERDEQYF
TRBV19	TRBJ1-1	-	-	TGTGCCAGTAGTAACCAGGGCCCGAGGACTGAAGCTTTCTTT	CASSNQGPRTEAFF
TRBV6-5	TRBJ2-3	TRBD2	-	TGTGCCAGCAGTTACTCTGCGGGGGGGCTGGGAGATACGCAGTATTTT	CASSYSAGGLGDTQYF
TRBV21-1	TRBJ2-7	-	-	TGTGCCAGCAGCCGATCCCTAGCGGGGTGGGTCTACGAGCAGTACTTC	CASSRSLAGWVYEQYF
TRBV30	TRBJ2-1	TRBD2	-	TGTGCCTGGACCCTCTCTCCTAGCGGGAGGTCCTTTTACAATGAGCAGTTCTTC	CAWTLSPSGRSFYNEQFF
TRBV29-1	TRBJ2-3	-	-	TGCAGCGTTGAAGAGGGCGGGCGTACGCAGTATTTT	CSVEEGGRTQYF
TRBV7-9	TRBJ1-1	TRBD1	-	TGTGCCAGCAGCGACCACAGGGGGCGGGCTGAAGCTTTCTTT	CASSDHRGRAEAFF
TRBV4-2	TRBJ1-1	TRBD1	-	TGTGCCAGCAGCCAAGAGGTACAGGGGGTTGAAGCTTTCTTT	CASSQEVQGVEAFF
TRBV5-5	TRBJ1-4	TRBD1	-	TGTGCCAGCAGCACCTGGGACAGGGTGACTAATGAAAAACTGTTTTTT	CASSTWDRVTNEKLFF
TRBV18	TRBJ2-3	TRBD2	-	TGTGCCAGCTCACCACTTCAGGCCGGGACTAGGGGCACAGATACGCAGTATTTT	CASSPLQAGTRGTDTQYF
TRBV19	TRBJ1-2	TRBD1	-	TGTGCCAGTAGTATCTTGGACAGGGGCCCTTCGGACTATGGCTACACCTTC	CASSILDRGPSDYGYTF
TRBV7-2	TRBJ2-1	TRBD2	-	TGTGCCAGCAGCCGGAGCGGGATCCCCTACAATGAGCAGTTCTTC	CASSRSGIPYNEQFF
TRBV4-1	TRBJ2-2	-	-	TGCGCCAGCAGCATACTCCCGGGGAGCGAGGCCGGGGAGCTGTTTTTT	CASSILPGSEAGELFF
TRBV28	TRBJ1-2	-	-	TGTGCCAGCAGTTTTAACAGGTACTATGGCTACACCTTC	CASSFNRYYGYTF
TRBV28	TRBJ2-2	-	once	TGTGCCAGCAGTACCTATCGGGAGAGCACCGGGGAGCTGTTTTTT	CASSTYRESTGELFF
TRBV19	TRBJ1-4	TRBD1	-	TGTGCCAGTAGCACCCCCCGGGACAGGGATCGGGAAAAACTGTTTTTT	CASSTPRDRDREKLFF
TRBV7-2	TRBJ1-2	TRBD1	-	TGTGCCAGCAGCTTAGGTCAGACAGGGCCCTATGGCTACACCTTC	CASSLGQTGPYGYTF
TRBV20-1	TRBJ2-7	TRBD2	-	TGCAGTGCTAGTGGGGGCCTAGCGGGGGACCCCTACGAGCAGTACTTC	CSASGGLAGDPYEQYF
TRBV9	TRBJ2-3	TRBD2	-	TGTGCCAGCAGCGTAGAGTCCGAGACTAGCGGGGGAGGTGATACGCAGTATTTT	CASSVESETSGGGDTQYF
TRBV5-6	TRBJ2-5	TRBD2	-	TGTGCCAGCAGCTTGTTTCTTCCCCGACTAGCGGGGGTGGGGGAGACCCAGTACTTC	CASSLFLPRLAGVGETQYF
TRBV6-5	TRBJ1-5	-	-	TGTGCCAGCAGTTACTCACAGAGTCAGCCCCAGCATTTT	CASSYSQSQPQHF
TRBV28	TRBJ1-1	TRBD1	-	TGTGCCAGCCTGGGACAGGCCTACACTGAAGCTTTCTTT	CASLGQAYTEAFF
TRBV7-9	TRBJ2-7	-	-	TGTGCCAGCAGCTTCCTAGCGCAAGAGCAGTACTTC	CASSFLAQEQYF
TRBV19	TRBJ1-2	-	-	TGTGCCAGTAGTATGCGACAGATCTATGGCTACACCTTC	CASSMRQIYGYTF
TRBV5-1	TRBJ2-1	-	-	TGCGCCAGCAGCTTGGAGGCGAGGGGGTGGGTTGAGCAGTTCTTC	CASSLEARGWVEQFF
TRBV7-2	TRBJ1-2	-	-	TGTGCCAGCAGCTTAACACAGGGAAACTATGGCTACACCTTC	CASSLTQGNYGYTF
TRBV9	TRBJ1-2	TRBD1	once	TGTGCCAGCAGCGGGCCTTGGGACAGGGGGTCCCAACGGAACTTC	CASSGPWDRGSQRNF
TRBV7-9	TRBJ1-5	TRBD1	-	TGTGCCAGCAGCAAACAGGGGCATAGCAATCAGCCCCAGCATTTT	CASSKQGHSNQPQHF
TRBV7-9	TRBJ2-5	-	once	TGTGCCAGCAGCCCGAGGAGGAGTGGAGAGACCCAGTACTTC	CASSPRRSGETQYF
TRBV19	TRBJ2-2	TRBD1	-	TGTGCCAGTAGCACTAGGACAGGGGTCGCCGGGGAGCTGTTTTTT	CASSTRTGVAGELFF
TRBV6-5	TRBJ2-6	-	once	TGTGCCACACAGGGCTCTGGGGCCAACGTCCTGACTTTC	CATQGSGANVLTF
TRBV3-1/TRBV3-2	TRBJ2-7	TRBD1	-	TGTGCCAGCAGCCCAGTTACAGGGGGCGCCTACGAGCAGTACTTC	CASSPVTGGAYEQYF
TRBV7-9	TRBJ2-6	TRBD2	-	TGTGCCAGCAGCGGGGGGGCTGGGGCCAACGTCCTGACTTTC	CASSGGAGANVLTF
TRBV11-3	TRBJ2-3	TRBD2	-	TGTGCCAGCAGCCCGACCGGGACTAGCGGGAGAAATACGCAGTATTTT	CASSPTGTSGRNTQYF
TRBV6-5	TRBJ1-2	-	-	TGTGCCAGCAGTTTGACAGAAAACTATGGCTACACCTTC	CASSLTENYGYTF
TRBV30	TRBJ1-1	TRBD1	once	TGTGCCTGGAGTCCAACAGGGGGGACTGAAGCTTTCTTT	CAWSPTGGTEAFF
TRBV5-1	TRBJ2-5	-	-	TGCGCCAGCAGCTTCAGGGTTCAAGAGACCCAGTACTTC	CASSFRVQETQYF
TRBV25-1	TRBJ2-2	TRBD2	-	TGTGCCAGCAGTGAGGGCGGGAGGGGCACCGGGGAGCTGTTTTTT	CASSEGGRGTGELFF
TRBV5-1	TRBJ1-6	-	-	TGCGCCAGCAGGAGGGACAACGATAATTCACCCCTCCACTTT	CASRRDNDNSPLHF
TRBV5-1	TRBJ1-1	-	-	TGCGCCAGCAGCCCGACCGCGGGTGGGGTGAACACTGAAGCTTTCTTT	CASSPTAGGVNTEAFF